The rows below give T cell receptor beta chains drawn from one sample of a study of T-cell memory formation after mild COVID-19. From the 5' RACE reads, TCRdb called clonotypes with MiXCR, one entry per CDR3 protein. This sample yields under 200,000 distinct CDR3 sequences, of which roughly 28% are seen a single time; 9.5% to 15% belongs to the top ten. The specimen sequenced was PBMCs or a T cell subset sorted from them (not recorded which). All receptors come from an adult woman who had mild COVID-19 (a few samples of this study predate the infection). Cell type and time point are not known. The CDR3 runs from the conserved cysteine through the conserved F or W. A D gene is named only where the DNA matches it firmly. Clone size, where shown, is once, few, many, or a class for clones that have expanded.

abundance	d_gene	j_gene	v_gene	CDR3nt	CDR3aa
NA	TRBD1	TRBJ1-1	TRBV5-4	TGTGCCACAACATGGACAGGGTCGAACACTGAAGCTTTCTTT	CATTWTGSNTEAFF
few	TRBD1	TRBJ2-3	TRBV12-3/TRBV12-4	TGTGCCAGCAGCTCGCAGAGGACAGGGCGGGCAGATACGCAGTATTTT	CASSSQRTGRADTQYF
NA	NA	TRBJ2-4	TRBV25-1	TGTGCCAGCAGTGACTCCGGGACAGCCAAAAACATTCAGTACTTC	CASSDSGTAKNIQYF
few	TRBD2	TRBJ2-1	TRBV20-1	TGCAGTGCCCCCGGACTAGCGGGGAACAATGAGCAGTTCTTC	CSAPGLAGNNEQFF
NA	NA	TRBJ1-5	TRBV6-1	TGTGCCAGCAGCCCGCCTCGAGAACATAGCAATCAGCCCCAGCATTTT	CASSPPREHSNQPQHF
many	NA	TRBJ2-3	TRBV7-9	TGTGCCAGCAGCTTAAGTACGCTGGATCACCTTGGGCAGTATTTT	CASSLSTLDHLGQYF
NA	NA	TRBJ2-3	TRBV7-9	TGTGCCAGCAGCTTATCGTGGACGACAGATACGCAGTATTTT	CASSLSWTTDTQYF
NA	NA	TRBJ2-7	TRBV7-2	TGTGCCAGCAGCTCACGGGTCCTGAGCTCCTACGAGCAGTACTTC	CASSSRVLSSYEQYF
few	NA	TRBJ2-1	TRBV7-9	TGTGCCAGCAGCGTACCCTCCGGGGGATACAACGGTGAGCAGTTCTTC	CASSVPSGGYNGEQFF
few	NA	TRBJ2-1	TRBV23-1	TGCGCCAGCAGTCGTCGAGGAGGGGGTCTCTCCTACAATGAGCAGTTCTTC	CASSRRGGGLSYNEQFF
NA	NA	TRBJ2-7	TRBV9	TGTGCCAGCAGCGGTACGACCTCAGGGTACGAGCAGTACTTC	CASSGTTSGYEQYF